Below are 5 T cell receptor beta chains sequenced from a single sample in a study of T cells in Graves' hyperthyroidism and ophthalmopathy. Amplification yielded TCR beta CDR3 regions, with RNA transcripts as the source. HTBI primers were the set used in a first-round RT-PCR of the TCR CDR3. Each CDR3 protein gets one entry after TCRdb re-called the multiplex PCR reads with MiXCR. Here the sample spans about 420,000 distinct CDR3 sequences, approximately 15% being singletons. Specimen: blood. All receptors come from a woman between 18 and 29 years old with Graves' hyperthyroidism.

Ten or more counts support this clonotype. The CDR3 loop reads CASSKRQVTDTQYF. For the CDR3, the DNA is TGTGCCAGCAGCAAACGACAGGTGACAGATACGCAGTATTTT. This rearrangement joins TRBV13 to TRBJ2-3; maybe TRBD1 (6 bases). The germline CDR1 and CDR2 sequences are PRHDT and FYEKMQ (reference sequence). The V end was cut by 5 bases, the J end by 3 bases, with 12 bases between. The CDR3 sequence is 14 residues long.

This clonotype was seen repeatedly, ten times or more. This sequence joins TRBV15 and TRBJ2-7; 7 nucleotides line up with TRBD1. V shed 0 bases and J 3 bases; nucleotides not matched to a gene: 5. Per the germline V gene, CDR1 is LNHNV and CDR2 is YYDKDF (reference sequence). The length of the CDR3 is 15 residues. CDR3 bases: TGTGCCACCAGCAGAGATGGGACAGAAGACTACGAGCAGTACTTC. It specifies CATSRDGTEDYEQYF.

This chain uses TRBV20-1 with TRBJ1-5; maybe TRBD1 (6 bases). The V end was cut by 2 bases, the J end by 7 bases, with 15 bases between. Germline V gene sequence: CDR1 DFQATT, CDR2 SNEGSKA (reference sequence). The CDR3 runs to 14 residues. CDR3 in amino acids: CSARPFQGNQPQHF. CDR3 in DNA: TGCAGTGCTAGACCCTTCCAGGGGAACCAGCCCCAGCATTTT.

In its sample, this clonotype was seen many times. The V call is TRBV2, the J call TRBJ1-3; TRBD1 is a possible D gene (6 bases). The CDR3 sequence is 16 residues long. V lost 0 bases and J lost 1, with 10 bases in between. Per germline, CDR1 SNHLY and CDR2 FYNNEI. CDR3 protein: CASSEAPGTSGNTIYF. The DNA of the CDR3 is TGTGCCAGCAGTGAAGCACCTGGGACATCTGGAAACACCATATATTTT.

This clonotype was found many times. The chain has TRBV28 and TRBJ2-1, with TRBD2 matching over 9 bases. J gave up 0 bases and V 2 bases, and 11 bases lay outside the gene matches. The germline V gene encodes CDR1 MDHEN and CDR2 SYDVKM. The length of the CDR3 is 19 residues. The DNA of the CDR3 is TGTGCCAGCAGTTTAACGGGACTAGCTGCCACCAGCTCCTACAATGAGCAGTTCTTC. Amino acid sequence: CASSLTGLAATSSYNEQFF.